A single sample is the source of the 21 T cell receptor beta chains below, sequenced in a study of T cells in Graves' hyperthyroidism and ophthalmopathy. Amplified regions were TCR beta CDR3 sequences from RNA transcripts. Researchers ran a first-round RT-PCR on the TCR CDR3 using the HTBI primer set. TCRdb re-called the multiplex PCR reads through MiXCR, storing one row per CDR3 protein. The table lists hundreds of thousands of distinct CDR3 sequences, about 15% of them singletons, with under 15% in the top ten. Sequencing was done on a sample of blood. The source is a man between 18 and 29 years old with Graves' ophthalmopathy.

This clonotype was observed at least ten times. V is TRBV10-3 and J is TRBJ2-5; D uncertain. The CDR3 is made up of 13 amino acids. V lost 0 bases to trimming and J lost 3 bases, with 5 bases between them. Germline assignment: CDR1 ENHRY and CDR2 SYGVKD. The CDR3, as DNA: TGTGCCATCAGTGAGTCTCAGGAAGAGACCCAGTACTTC. Its protein is CAISESQEETQYF.

This clonotype was detected ten times or more. The chain recombines TRBV12-3 or TRBV12-4 with TRBJ2-1; D is uncertain. Deletions cut 3 bases from V and 0 bases from J, with 6 bases between. This CDR3 contains 14 residues. The CDR3 DNA reads TGTGCCAGCAGTTTCCTCTTCTCCTACAATGAGCAGTTCTTC. Its protein is CASSFLFSYNEQFF.

This clonotype was observed at least ten times. The chain has TRBV10-2 and TRBJ2-7, with a weak D call TRBD1 (6 bases). This CDR3 comprises 14 residues. The ends were cut back, 6 bases at V and 3 bases at J, with 15 bases in the middle. From germline, CDR1 is WSHSY and CDR2 SAAADI. CDR3 coding DNA: TGCGCCAGCAGCGTCTGGACAGCGGACTACGAGCAGTACTTC. Its protein product is CASSVWTADYEQYF.

The genes are TRBV6-9 and TRBJ2-1; 11 bases fit TRBD2. The junction had 5 bases not matched to a gene; V was cut back by 5 bases and J by 8 bases. CDR3 length: 14 amino acids. CDR1 is MNHGY, CDR2 SVAAGI, per germline. Here the CDR3 DNA reads TGTGCCAGCAGTCTCCTAGCGGGGGGATATGAGCAGTTCTTC. Its translation is CASSLLAGGYEQFF.

This clonotype was seen at least ten times. This chain links TRBV6-5 with TRBJ1-2, with TRBD1 matching over 11 bases. Trimming at V came to 2 bases and at J to 2 bases, leaving 4 bases not matched to a gene. The CDR3 has 16 residues. The germline CDR1 and CDR2 sequences are MNHEY and SVGAGI. CDR3 nucleotides: TGTGCCAGCAGTTACATTAGGACAGGGGGCAACTATGGCTACACCTTC. Residues: CASSYIRTGGNYGYTF.

This clonotype has a count of ten or more. The chain joins TRBV7-9 to TRBJ2-1; 11 positions match TRBD1. Trimming at V came to 6 bases and at J to 4 bases, leaving 8 bases not matched to a gene. Germline assignment: CDR1 SEHNR and CDR2 FQNEAQ (reference sequence). The CDR3 is 16 residues long. CDR3 amino acids: CASRATGTGGYNEQFF. The CDR3 DNA follows: TGTGCCAGCAGGGCAACCGGGACAGGGGGTTACAATGAGCAGTTCTTC.

This clonotype was detected only a few times. The chain has TRBV5-1 and TRBJ2-1; 10 nucleotides agree with TRBD2. The germline V gene has CDR1 SGHRS and CDR2 YFSETQ. Germline trimming cut 0 bases from V and 7 bases from J; bases unmatched to any gene: 4. This CDR3 contains 15 residues. CDR3 DNA sequence: TGCGCCAGCAGCTTGGAGGCTAGCGGGGGTAATGAGCAGTTCTTC. Its protein is CASSLEASGGNEQFF.

This clonotype turned up a few times. The gene calls are TRBV3-1 and TRBJ2-7; no definite D call. Trimming removed 1 base at V and 3 bases at J, with 13 bases between. CDR3 length equals 15 residues. Per the germline V gene, CDR1 is LGHDT and CDR2 is YNNKEL (reference sequence). CDR3 sequence: CASSQGVQSVYEQYF. CDR3 nucleotides: TGTGCCAGCAGCCAAGGGGTCCAGTCAGTCTACGAGCAGTACTTC.

J is TRBJ2-7 and V is TRBV10-2; D unclear. Germline V gene data show CDR1 as WSHSY and CDR2 as SAAADI. V was cut by 8 bases and J by 3 bases, with 11 bases left in between. The CDR3 contains 12 residues. The CDR3 DNA reads as TGCGCCAGCGGAGTTACCTACTACGAGCAGTACTTC. Protein product: CASGVTYYEQYF.

In its sample, this clonotype was seen many times. The CDR3 region is CASSPSRDISYNEQFF. CDR3 nucleotides: TGTGCCAGCAGCCCTAGCCGAGACATCTCCTACAATGAGCAGTTCTTC. The chain is built from TRBV11-3 and TRBJ2-1; tentatively, D is TRBD2 (5 bases). This CDR3 comprises 16 residues. In germline, CDR1 is SGHNT, CDR2 YENEEA. V was pared by 5 bases and J by 0 bases, with 14 bases between.

This clonotype was counted at least ten times. The chain carries TRBV7-8 and TRBJ2-7; D possibly corresponds to TRBD1 (7 bases). The CDR3 totals 17 residues. Germline assignment: CDR1 SGHVS and CDR2 FQNEAQ. V lost 7 bases and J 0 bases, leaving 22 bases between the germline ends. CDR3 bases: TGTGCCAGCACCAGAGAAGGAGGGGGCCCAAGCTCCTACGAGCAGTACTTC. Its protein product is CASTREGGGPSSYEQYF.

The sample holds one count of this clonotype. The J gene is TRBJ2-7, the V gene TRBV2; 9 nucleotides agree with TRBD2. This CDR3 region has 14 residues. J lost 2 bases, V lost 7 bases, and 6 bases had no gene match. Germline-derived CDR1 and CDR2 are SNHLY and FYNNEI. The CDR3, as DNA: TGTGCCAGCATGGCTAGCGGGAATACCTACGAGCAGTACTTC. This translates into CASMASGNTYEQYF. Combining the CDR3 with reference TRBV2 and TRBJ2-7 gives the whole variable domain EPEVTQTPSHQVTQMGQEVILRCVPISNHLYFYWYRQILGQKVEFLVSFYNNEISEKSEIFDDQFSVERPDGSNFTLKIRSTKLEDSAMYFCASMASGNTYEQYFGPGTRLTVT.

This clonotype was counted ten times or more. The rearrangement links TRBV13 to TRBJ2-7, with D maybe TRBD2 (7 bases). Germline V CDR1 and CDR2: PRHDT, FYEKMQ (reference sequence). Trimming cost V 0 bases and J 7 bases, with 13 bases left between them. CDR3 size: 14 residues. The CDR3 loop is CASSLGGGRREQYF. In DNA, the CDR3 is TGTGCCAGCAGCTTAGGGGGGGGGCGTCGTGAGCAGTACTTC.

Ten or more counts support this clonotype. The rearrangement uses TRBV6-1 and TRBJ1-2; D gene ambiguous. The CDR3 is made up of 12 amino acids. Germline V gene sequence: CDR1 MNHNS, CDR2 SASEGT. The germline V and J ends were trimmed by 3 bases and 5 bases, with 7 bases remaining between them. CDR3 in DNA: TGTGCCAGCAGTGACTTCAGATATGGCTACACCTTC. It specifies CASSDFRYGYTF.

As concerns this clonotype: Given a much more abundant clone one base away, this may be a read error. The chain uses TRBV12-3 or TRBV12-4 and TRBJ2-7; 8 positions match TRBD1. The CDR3 runs to 17 residues. CDR3 nucleotide sequence: TGTGCCGGCAGTTTAGCGCCCGGGACAGGACTGGTGGACGAGCAGTACTTC. Translation: CAGSLAPGTGLVDEQYF.

This clonotype was found many times. The chain couples TRBV5-1 to TRBJ2-1; TRBD1 matches at 8 bases. The CDR3 has 15 amino acids. Germline V gene data show CDR1 as SGHRS and CDR2 as YFSETQ. Germline trimming cut 4 bases from V and 6 bases from J; bases unmatched to any gene: 9. Here the CDR3 reads CASSPDRERSNEQFF. The CDR3 DNA reads TGCGCCAGCAGCCCGGACAGGGAGAGGTCCAATGAGCAGTTCTTC.

This chain joins TRBV6-1 and TRBJ1-5, with D possibly TRBD1 on 5 matching bases. The germline V gene has CDR1 MNHNS and CDR2 SASEGT. The CDR3 runs 15 residues. V was pared by 6 bases and J by 3 bases, with 15 bases between. Here the CDR3 DNA reads TGTGCCAGCAGGGCTTGGGGGGGGGACAATCAGCCCCAGCATTTT. Protein: CASRAWGGDNQPQHF.

This clonotype showed up many times. The V call is TRBV12-3 or TRBV12-4, the J call TRBJ2-3; no clear D gene. CDR3 length equals 14 residues. Trimming removed 7 bases from V and 2 bases from J, with 13 bases in between. CDR3 residues: CASNHWGDTDTQYF. The DNA of the CDR3 is TGTGCCAGCAATCACTGGGGTGACACAGATACGCAGTATTTT.

The chain joins TRBV20-1 to TRBJ1-5; the D is unclear. Germline CDR1 and CDR2: DFQATT and SNEGSKA (reference sequence). The CDR3 totals 16 residues. The germline V and J ends were trimmed by 1 base and 2 bases, with 15 bases remaining between them. The CDR3 DNA reads as TGCAGTGCTAGAGGTACAACGGATAGCGGCAATCAGCCCCAGCATTTT. Amino acids: CSARGTTDSGNQPQHF.

In its sample, this clonotype was seen many times. The chain combines TRBV5-1 with TRBJ2-7; a weak D match, TRBD1 (6 bases). The CDR3 has 14 residues. V was cut by 4 bases and J by 2 bases, with 13 bases left in between. Germline V gene data show CDR1 as SGHRS and CDR2 as YFSETQ. The CDR3 bases are TGCGCCAGCAGCAGATCGGGACAAGCCTACGAGCAGTACTTC. This gives the protein CASSRSGQAYEQYF.

This clonotype has at least ten counts. The chain links TRBV5-1 to TRBJ2-7; D is perhaps TRBD2 (7 bases). Looked up from germline, CDR1 is SGHRS and CDR2 is YFSETQ. V lost 0 bases to trimming and J lost 5 bases, with 15 bases between them. CDR3 length: 15 residues. CDR3 region: CASSLEGGRAHEQYF. CDR3 nucleotides: TGCGCCAGCAGCTTGGAAGGGGGGAGGGCCCACGAGCAGTACTTC.